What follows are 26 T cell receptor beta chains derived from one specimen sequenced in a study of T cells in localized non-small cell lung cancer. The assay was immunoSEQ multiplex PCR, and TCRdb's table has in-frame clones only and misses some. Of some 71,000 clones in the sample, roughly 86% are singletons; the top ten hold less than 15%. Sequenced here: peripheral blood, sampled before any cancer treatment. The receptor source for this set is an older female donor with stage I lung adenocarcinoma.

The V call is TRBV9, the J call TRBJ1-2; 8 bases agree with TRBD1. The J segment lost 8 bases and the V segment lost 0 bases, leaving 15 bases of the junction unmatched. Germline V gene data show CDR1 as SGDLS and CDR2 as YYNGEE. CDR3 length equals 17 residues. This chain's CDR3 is CASSVAPQTGGSRGYTF. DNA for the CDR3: TGTGCCAGCAGCGTAGCTCCCCAAACAGGGGGGAGTAGAGGCTACACCTTC.

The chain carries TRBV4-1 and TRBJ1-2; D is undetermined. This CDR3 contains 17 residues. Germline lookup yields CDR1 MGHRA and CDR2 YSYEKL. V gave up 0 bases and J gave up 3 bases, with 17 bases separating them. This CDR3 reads CASSQDPSGGEDYGYTF. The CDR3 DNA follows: TGCGCCAGCAGCCAAGATCCCTCGGGTGGGGAGGACTATGGCTACACCTTC.

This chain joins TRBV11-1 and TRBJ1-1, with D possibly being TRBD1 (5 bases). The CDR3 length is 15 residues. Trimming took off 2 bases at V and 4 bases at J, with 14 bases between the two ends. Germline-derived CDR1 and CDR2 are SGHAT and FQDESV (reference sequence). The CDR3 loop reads CASSLYSLGGTEAFF. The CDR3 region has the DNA TGTGCCAGCAGCTTATACAGCTTGGGGGGCACTGAAGCTTTCTTT.

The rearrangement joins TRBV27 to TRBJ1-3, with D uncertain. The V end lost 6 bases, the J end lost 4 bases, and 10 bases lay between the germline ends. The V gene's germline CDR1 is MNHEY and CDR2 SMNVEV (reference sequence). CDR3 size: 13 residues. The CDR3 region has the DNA TGTGCCAGCAGACCCTATGTCGGAAACACCATATATTTT. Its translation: CASRPYVGNTIYF.

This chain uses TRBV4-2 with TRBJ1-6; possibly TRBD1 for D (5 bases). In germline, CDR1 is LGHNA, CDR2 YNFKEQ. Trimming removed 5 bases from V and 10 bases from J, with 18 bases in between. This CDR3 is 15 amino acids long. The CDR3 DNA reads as TGTGCCAGCAGCTTGGAATCCAGGGCTGGATCACCCCTCCACTTT. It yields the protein CASSLESRAGSPLHF.

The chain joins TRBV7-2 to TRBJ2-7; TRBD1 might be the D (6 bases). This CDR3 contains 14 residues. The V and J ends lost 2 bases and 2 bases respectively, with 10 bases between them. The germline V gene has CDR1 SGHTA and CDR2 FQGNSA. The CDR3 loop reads CASSLRQATYEQYF. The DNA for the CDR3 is TGTGCCAGCAGCTTAAGACAGGCCACCTACGAGCAGTACTTC.

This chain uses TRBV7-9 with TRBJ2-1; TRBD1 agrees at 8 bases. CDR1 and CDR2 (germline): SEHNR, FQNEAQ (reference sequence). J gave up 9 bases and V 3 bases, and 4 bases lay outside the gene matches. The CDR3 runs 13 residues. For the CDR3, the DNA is TGTGCCAGCAGCTTGACAGGGGTGGCTGAGCAGTTCTTC. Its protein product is CASSLTGVAEQFF.

CDR3 DNA: TGCGCCAGCAGTCAGTTACTAGTCTACGAGCAGTACTTC. This encodes CASSQLLVYEQYF. This rearrangement joins TRBV23-1 to TRBJ2-7; possibly TRBD2 for D (5 bases). TRBV23-1 is recorded as an ORF, its role being uncertain. CDR3 length equals 13 residues. V was shortened by 3 bases and J by 3 bases, with 9 bases between the two germline ends.

The CDR3 loop is CASSEYRGGADTQYF. The CDR3 bases are TGTGCCAGCAGTGAATATCGGGGGGGGGCAGATACGCAGTATTTT. V is TRBV25-1 and J is TRBJ2-3; 8 nucleotides line up with TRBD2. The length of the CDR3 is 15 residues. The V and J ends lost 0 bases and 4 bases, in that order; junction bases with no gene match: 3. CDR1 is MGHDK and CDR2 is SYGVNS in the germline V gene.

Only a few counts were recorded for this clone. The CDR3, as DNA: TGTGCCAGCTTACCGGGACGGCAGAACACTGAAGCTTTCTTT. Protein sequence: CASLPGRQNTEAFF. This rearrangement joins TRBV18 to TRBJ1-1, with a weak D call TRBD1 (5 bases). The CDR3 consists of 14 residues. V dropped 7 bases and J dropped 1 base, with 13 bases sitting between them. CDR1 is KGHSH and CDR2 is LQKENI in the germline V gene.

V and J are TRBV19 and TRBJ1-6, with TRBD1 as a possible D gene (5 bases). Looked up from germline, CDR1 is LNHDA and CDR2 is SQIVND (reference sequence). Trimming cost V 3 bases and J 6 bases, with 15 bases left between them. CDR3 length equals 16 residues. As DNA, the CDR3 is TGTGCCAGTAGTATCGGGCGGGGCCTGGGTAATTCACCCCTCCACTTT. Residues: CASSIGRGLGNSPLHF.

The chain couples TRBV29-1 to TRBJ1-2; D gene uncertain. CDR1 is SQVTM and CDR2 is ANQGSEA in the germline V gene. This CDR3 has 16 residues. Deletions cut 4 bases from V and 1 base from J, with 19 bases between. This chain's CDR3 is CSVVRDLSFLNYGYTF. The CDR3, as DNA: TGCAGCGTTGTTAGAGACTTATCGTTCCTTAACTATGGCTACACCTTC.

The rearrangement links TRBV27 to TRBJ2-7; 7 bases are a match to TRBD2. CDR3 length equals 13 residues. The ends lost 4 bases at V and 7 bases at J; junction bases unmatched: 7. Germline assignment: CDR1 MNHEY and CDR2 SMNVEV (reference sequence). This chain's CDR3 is CASSWGGRGEQYF. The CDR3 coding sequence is TGTGCCAGCAGTTGGGGGGGGAGAGGAGAGCAGTACTTC.

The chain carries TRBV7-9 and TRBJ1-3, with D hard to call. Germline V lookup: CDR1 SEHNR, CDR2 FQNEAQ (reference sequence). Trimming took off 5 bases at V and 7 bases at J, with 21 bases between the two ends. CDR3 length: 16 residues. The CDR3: CASSPRTWSSDNTIYF. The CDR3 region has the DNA TGTGCCAGCAGCCCTCGGACGTGGTCCTCTGACAACACCATATATTTT.

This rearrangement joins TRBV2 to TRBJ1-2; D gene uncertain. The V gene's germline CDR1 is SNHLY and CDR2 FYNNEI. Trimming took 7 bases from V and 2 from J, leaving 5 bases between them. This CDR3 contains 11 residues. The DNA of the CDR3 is TGTGCCAGCACCAGAAACTATGGCTACACCTTC. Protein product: CASTRNYGYTF.

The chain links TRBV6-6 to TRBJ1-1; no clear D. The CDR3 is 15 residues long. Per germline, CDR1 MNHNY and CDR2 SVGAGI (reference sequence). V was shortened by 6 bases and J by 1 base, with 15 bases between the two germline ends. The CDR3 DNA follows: TGTGCCAGCAGGACTCTTAGGACGGGGAACACTGAAGCTTTCTTT. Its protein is CASRTLRTGNTEAFF.

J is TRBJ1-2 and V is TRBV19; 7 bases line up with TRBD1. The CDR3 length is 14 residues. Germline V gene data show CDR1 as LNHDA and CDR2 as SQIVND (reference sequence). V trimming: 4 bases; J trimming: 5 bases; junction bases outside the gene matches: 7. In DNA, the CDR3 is TGTGCCAGTAGTAGGCAGGGGGGTTCTTATGGCTACACCTTC. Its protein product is CASSRQGGSYGYTF.

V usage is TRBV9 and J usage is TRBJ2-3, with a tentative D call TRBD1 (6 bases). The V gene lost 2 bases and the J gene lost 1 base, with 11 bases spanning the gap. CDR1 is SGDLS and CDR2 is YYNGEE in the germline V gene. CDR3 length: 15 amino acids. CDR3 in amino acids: CASSVYDRRTDTQYF. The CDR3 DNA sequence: TGTGCCAGCAGCGTTTACGACAGGCGCACAGATACGCAGTATTTT.

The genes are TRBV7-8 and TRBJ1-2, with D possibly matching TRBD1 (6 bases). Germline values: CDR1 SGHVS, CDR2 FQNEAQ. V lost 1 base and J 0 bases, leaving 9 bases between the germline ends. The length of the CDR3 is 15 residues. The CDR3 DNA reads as TGTGCCAGCAGCTTAGGGAAGGGGGCTAACTATGGCTACACCTTC. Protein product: CASSLGKGANYGYTF.

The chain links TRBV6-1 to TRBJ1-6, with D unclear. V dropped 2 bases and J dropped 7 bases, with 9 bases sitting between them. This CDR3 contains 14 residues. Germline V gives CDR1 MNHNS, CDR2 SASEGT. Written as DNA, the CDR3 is TGTGCCAGCAGTGAACCCAATGGGAATTCACCCCTCCACTTT. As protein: CASSEPNGNSPLHF.

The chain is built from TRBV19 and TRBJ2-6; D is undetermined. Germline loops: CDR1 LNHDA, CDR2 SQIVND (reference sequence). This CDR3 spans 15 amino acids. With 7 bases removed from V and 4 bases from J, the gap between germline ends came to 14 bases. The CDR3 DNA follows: TGTGCCAGTACCGGCCCTCAGTCGGGGGCCAACGTCCTGACTTTC. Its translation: CASTGPQSGANVLTF.

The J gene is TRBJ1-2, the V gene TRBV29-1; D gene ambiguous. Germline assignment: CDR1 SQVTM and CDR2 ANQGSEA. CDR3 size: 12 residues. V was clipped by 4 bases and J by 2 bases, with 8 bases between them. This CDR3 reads CSVGDLNYGYTF. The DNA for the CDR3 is TGCAGCGTTGGTGACCTCAACTATGGCTACACCTTC. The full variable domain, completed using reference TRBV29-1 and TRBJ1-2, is SAVISQKPSRDICQRGTSLTIQCQVDSQVTMMFWYRQQPGQSLTLIATANQGSEATYESGFVIDKFPISRPNLTFSTLTVSNMSPEDSSIYLCSVGDLNYGYTFGSGTRLTVV.

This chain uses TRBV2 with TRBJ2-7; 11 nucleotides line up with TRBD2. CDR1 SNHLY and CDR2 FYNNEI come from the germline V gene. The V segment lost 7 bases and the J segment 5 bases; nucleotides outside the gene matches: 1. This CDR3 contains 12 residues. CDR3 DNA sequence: TGTGCCAGCAAGACTAGCGGGAACGAGCAGTACTTC. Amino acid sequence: CASKTSGNEQYF.

In DNA, the CDR3 is TGTGCCCAAGGGAAGGGACAGGCCGAAGAGACCCAGTACTTC. Translated: CAQGKGQAEETQYF. This chain links TRBV2 with TRBJ2-5; 8 positions match TRBD1. V lost 11 bases and J lost 3; bases outside the gene matches: 11. Germline assignment: CDR1 SNHLY and CDR2 FYNNEI. The CDR3 is 14 amino acids.

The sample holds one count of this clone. The CDR3 reads CASSPLDRVEKLFF. CDR3 sequence (DNA): TGTGCCAGCAGCCCGCTTGACAGGGTTGAAAAACTGTTTTTT. The chain combines TRBV14 with TRBJ1-4, with 7 positions matching TRBD1. Germline values: CDR1 SGHDN, CDR2 FVKESK. Trimming removed 4 bases from V and 7 bases from J; junction bases left unmatched: 6. The CDR3 contains 14 residues.

This CDR3 reads CASSFTQGGQPQHF. DNA for the CDR3: TGCGCCAGCAGCTTCACGCAGGGAGGTCAGCCCCAGCATTTT. The J gene is TRBJ1-5, the V gene TRBV5-1, with D possibly matching TRBD1 (5 bases). The germline V gene has CDR1 SGHRS and CDR2 YFSETQ. The CDR3 covers 14 residues. V lost 2 bases to trimming and J lost 6 bases, with 12 bases between them.